This T cell receptor (beta chain) is drawn from a study of blood T cells in healthy people across ages. Overall study results and limits: TCR beta diversity, measured per million T cells, fell in a roughly linear way with age.

Donor samples were obtained from healthy Caucasian individuals from Russia, aged about 6 to 95. Each donor had approximately 10 milliliters of peripheral blood drawn. As to this clonotype: The antigen remains undetermined.

Combining a sample-barcoded 5' primer with a J-beta primer mix, a second PCR ran for 7 to 11 cycles. MiXCR was run by TCRdb on the 5' RACE reads, yielding one entry per CDR3 protein. Of 600,000 or so distinct CDR3 sequences in the sample, approximately 30% were seen once. Germline V gene sequence: CDR1 DFQATT, CDR2 SNEGSKA (reference sequence). The CDR3 consists of 16 residues. The trim removed 7 bases at V and 2 bases at J, leaving 7 bases unmatched. The chain recombines TRBV20-1 with TRBJ2-4; 14 bases map to TRBD2. This receptor was taken from a woman older than 75 in good health. Sequencing used blood. The CDR3 DNA is TGCAGTGGGACTAGCGGGGGGCCCCTGACCAAAAACATTCAGTACTTC. This codes for CSGTSGGPLTKNIQYF.